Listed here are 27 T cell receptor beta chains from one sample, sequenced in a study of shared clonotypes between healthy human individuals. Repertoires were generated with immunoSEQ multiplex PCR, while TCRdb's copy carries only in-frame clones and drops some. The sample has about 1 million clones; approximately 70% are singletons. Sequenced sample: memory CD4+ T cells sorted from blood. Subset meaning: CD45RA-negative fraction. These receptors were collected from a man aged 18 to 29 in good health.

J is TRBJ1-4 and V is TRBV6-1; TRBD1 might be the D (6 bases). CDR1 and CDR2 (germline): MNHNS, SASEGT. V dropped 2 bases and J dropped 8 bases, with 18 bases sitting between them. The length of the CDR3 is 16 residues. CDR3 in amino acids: CASSELYGQGQEKLFF. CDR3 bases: TGTGCCAGCAGTGAATTATATGGGCAGGGGCAAGAAAAACTGTTTTTT.

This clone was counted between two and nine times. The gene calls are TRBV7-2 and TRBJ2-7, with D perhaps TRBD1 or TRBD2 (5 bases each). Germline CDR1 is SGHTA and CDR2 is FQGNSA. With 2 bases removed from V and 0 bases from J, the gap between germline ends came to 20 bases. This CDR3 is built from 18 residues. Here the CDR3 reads CASSLNFGGATLSYEQYF. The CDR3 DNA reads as TGTGCCAGCAGCTTAAATTTTGGGGGAGCGACCCTCTCCTACGAGCAGTACTTC.

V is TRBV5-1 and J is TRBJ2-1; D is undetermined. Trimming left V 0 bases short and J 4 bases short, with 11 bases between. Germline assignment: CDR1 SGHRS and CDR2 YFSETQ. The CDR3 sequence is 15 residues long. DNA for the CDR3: TGCGCCAGCAGCTTGGAATGGGCGGTTTACAATGAGCAGTTCTTC. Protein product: CASSLEWAVYNEQFF.

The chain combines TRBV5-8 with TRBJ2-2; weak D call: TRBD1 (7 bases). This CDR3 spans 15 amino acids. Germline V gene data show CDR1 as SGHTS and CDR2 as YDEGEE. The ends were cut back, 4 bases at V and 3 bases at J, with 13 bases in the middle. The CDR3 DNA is TGTGCCAGCAGCCAGGGGGACTGGGACACCGGGGAGCTGTTTTTT. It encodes CASSQGDWDTGELFF.

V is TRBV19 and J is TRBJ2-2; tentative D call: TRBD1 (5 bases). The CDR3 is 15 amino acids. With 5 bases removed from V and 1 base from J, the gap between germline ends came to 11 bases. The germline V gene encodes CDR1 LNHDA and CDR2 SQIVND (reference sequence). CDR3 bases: TGTGCCAGTAGTTGGACAAACTTGAACACCGGGGAGCTGTTTTTT. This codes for CASSWTNLNTGELFF.

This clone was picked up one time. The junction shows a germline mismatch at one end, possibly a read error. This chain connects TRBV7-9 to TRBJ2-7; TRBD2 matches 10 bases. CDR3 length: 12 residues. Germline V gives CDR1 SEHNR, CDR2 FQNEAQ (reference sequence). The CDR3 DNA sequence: TGTGCCAGCAGCTCCGGGGACCTAGCGGGGGACTTC. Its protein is CASSSGDLAGDF.

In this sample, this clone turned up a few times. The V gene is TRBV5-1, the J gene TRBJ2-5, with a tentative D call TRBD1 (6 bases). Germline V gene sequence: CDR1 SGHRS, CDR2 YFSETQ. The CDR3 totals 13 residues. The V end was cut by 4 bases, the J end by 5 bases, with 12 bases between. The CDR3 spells CASSPGQRETQYF. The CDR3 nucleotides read TGCGCCAGCAGCCCCGGACAGCGGGAGACCCAGTACTTC.

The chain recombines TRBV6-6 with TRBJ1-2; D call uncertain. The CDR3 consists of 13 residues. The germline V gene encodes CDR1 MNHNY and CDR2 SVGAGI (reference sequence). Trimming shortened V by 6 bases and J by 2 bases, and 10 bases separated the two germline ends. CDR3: CASRLTENYGYTF. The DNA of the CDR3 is TGTGCCAGCAGACTAACAGAGAACTATGGCTACACCTTC.

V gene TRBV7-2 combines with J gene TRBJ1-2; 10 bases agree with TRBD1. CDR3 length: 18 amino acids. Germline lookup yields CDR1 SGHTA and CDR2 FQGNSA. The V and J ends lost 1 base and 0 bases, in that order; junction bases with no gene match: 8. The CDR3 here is CASSLGDRGLLANYGYTF. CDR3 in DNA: TGTGCCAGCAGCTTAGGCGACAGGGGGCTTTTAGCTAACTATGGCTACACCTTC.

The CDR3 loop is CASSVGPTIYSNQPQHF. CDR3 coding DNA: TGTGCCAGTAGCGTAGGACCGACCATATATAGCAATCAGCCCCAGCATTTT. The chain links TRBV19 to TRBJ1-5; D is unresolved. Trimming left V 6 bases short and J 0 bases short, with 18 bases between. The CDR3 is 17 amino acids. Germline values: CDR1 LNHDA, CDR2 SQIVND (reference sequence). Full variable domain (remainder filled in from reference TRBV19 and TRBJ1-5): DGGITQSPKYLFRKEGQNVTLSCEQNLNHDAMYWYRQDPGQGLRLIYYSQIVNDFQKGDIAEGYSVSREKKESFPLTVTSAQKNPTAFYLCASSVGPTIYSNQPQHFGDGTRLSIL.

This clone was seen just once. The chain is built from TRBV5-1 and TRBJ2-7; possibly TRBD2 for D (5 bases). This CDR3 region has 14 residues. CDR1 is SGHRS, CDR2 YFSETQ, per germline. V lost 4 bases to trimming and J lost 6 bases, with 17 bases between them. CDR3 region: CASSRASTSGEQYF. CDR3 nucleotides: TGCGCCAGCAGCCGAGCTAGCACTTCCGGCGAGCAGTACTTC.

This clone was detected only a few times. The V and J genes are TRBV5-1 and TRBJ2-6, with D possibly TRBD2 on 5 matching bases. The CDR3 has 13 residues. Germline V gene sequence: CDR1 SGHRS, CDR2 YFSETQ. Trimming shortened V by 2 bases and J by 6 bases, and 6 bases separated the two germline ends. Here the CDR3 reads CASSFGEANVLTF. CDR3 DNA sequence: TGCGCCAGCAGCTTCGGGGAGGCCAACGTCCTGACTTTC.

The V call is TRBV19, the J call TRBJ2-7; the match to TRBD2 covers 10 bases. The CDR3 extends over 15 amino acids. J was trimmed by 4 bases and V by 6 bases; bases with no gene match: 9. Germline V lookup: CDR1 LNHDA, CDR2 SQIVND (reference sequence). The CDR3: CASRITSGERYEQYF. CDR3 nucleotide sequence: TGTGCCAGTAGGATAACTAGCGGGGAGAGGTACGAGCAGTACTTC.

The CDR3, as DNA: TGTGCCAGCAGCTTAGGCCTAGCGGGAGGGTTTCATGAGCAGTTCTTC. Its protein product is CASSLGLAGGFHEQFF. This chain uses TRBV7-9 with TRBJ2-1; 12 nucleotides line up with TRBD2. Germline V CDR1 and CDR2: SEHNR, FQNEAQ (reference sequence). Trimming removed 1 base from V and 8 bases from J; junction bases left unmatched: 6. The CDR3 length is 16 residues.

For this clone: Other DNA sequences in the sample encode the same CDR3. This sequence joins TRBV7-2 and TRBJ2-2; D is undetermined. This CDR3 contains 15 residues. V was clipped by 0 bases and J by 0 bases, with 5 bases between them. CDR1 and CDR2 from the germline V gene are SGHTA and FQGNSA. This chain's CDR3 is CASSLAGPNTGELFF. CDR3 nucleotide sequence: TGTGCCAGCAGCTTAGCAGGTCCGAACACCGGGGAGCTGTTTTTT.

The CDR3 region has the DNA TGTGCCAGCAGTGTGACTAGCGGGAGGTCCAATGAGCAGTTCTTC. Translated, it gives CASSVTSGRSNEQFF. This chain joins TRBV2 and TRBJ2-1, with 13 nucleotides matching TRBD2. From germline, CDR1 is SNHLY and CDR2 FYNNEI. The CDR3 has 15 residues. Germline trimming cut 4 bases from V and 6 bases from J; bases unmatched to any gene: 3.

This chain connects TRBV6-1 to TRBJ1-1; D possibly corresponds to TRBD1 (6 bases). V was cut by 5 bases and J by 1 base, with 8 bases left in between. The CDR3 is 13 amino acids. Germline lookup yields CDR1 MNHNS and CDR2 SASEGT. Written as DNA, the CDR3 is TGTGCCAGCAGTCAGGGGTCGAACACTGAAGCTTTCTTT. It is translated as CASSQGSNTEAFF.

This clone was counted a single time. CDR3 residues: CASRRLAGGYPYEQYF. The CDR3 region has the DNA TGTGCCAGCCGGAGACTAGCGGGGGGGTATCCCTACGAGCAGTACTTC. The rearrangement uses TRBV11-2 and TRBJ2-7, with 14 bases aligning to TRBD2. Per germline, CDR1 SGHAT and CDR2 FQNNGV. Trimming removed 8 bases from V and 2 bases from J; junction bases left unmatched: 8. CDR3 length equals 16 residues.

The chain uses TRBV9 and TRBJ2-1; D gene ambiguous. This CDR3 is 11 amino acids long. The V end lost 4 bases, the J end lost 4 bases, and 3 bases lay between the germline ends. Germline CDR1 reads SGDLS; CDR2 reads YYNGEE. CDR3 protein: CASSLYNEQFF. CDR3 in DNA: TGTGCCAGCAGCTTATACAATGAGCAGTTCTTC.

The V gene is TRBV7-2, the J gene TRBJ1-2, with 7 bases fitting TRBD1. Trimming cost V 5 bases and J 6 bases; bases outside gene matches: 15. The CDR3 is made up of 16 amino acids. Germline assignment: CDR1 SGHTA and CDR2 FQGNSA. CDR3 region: CASSRQATQGGDGYTF. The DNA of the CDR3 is TGTGCCAGCAGCCGTCAGGCAACTCAGGGGGGGGATGGCTACACCTTC.

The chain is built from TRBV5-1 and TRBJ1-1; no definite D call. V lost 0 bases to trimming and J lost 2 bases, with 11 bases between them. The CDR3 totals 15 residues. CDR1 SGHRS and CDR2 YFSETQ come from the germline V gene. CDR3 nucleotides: TGCGCCAGCAGCTTGGAGGTAGGCGCTAACACTGAAGCTTTCTTT. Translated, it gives CASSLEVGANTEAFF.

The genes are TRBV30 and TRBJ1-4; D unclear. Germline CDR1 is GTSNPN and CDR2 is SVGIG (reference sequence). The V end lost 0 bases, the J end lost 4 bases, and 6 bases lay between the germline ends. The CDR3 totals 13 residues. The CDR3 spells CAWSVRINEKLFF. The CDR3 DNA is TGTGCCTGGAGTGTACGGATTAATGAAAAACTGTTTTTT.

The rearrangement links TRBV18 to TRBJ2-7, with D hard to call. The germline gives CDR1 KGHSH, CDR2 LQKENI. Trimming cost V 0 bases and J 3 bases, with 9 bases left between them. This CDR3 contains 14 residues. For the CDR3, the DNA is TGTGCCAGCTCACCACCCGGGCCCAACTACGAGCAGTACTTC. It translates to CASSPPGPNYEQYF.

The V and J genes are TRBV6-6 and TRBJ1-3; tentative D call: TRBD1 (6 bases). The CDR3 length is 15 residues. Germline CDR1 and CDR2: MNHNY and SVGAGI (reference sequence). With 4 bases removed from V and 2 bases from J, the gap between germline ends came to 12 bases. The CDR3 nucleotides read TGTGCCAGCAGTTGGGAACAGGGTCCTGGAAACACCATATATTTT. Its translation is CASSWEQGPGNTIYF.

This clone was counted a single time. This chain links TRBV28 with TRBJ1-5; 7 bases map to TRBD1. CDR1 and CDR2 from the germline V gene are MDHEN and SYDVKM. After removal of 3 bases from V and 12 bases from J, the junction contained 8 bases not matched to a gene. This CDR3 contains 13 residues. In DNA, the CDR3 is TGTGCCAGCAGTTTCATCAGGGGGAAAAGCCAGCATTTT. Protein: CASSFIRGKSQHF.

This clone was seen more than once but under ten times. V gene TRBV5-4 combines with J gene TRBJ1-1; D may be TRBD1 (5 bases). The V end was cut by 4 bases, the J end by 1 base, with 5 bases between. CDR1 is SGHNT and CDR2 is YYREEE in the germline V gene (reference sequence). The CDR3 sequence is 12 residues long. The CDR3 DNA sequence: TGTGCCAGCAGCGGACAGAACACTGAAGCTTTCTTT. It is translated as CASSGQNTEAFF.

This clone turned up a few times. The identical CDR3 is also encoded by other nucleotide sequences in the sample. CDR3 DNA: TGCGCCAGCAGCTTGGAGGACAAGTACCAAGAGACCCAGTACTTC. Translated, it gives CASSLEDKYQETQYF. This rearrangement joins TRBV5-1 to TRBJ2-5; tentative D call: TRBD1 (5 bases). This CDR3 spans 15 amino acids. CDR1 is SGHRS and CDR2 is YFSETQ in the germline V gene. Trimming pared 0 bases from V and 0 bases from J, leaving 9 bases between. The full variable domain, with the rest looked up from reference TRBV5-1 and TRBJ2-5, is KAGVTQTPRYLIKTRGQQVTLSCSPISGHRSVSWYQQTPGQGLQFLFEYFSETQRNKGNFPGRFSGRQFSNSRSEMNVSTLELGDSALYLCASSLEDKYQETQYFGPGTRLLVL.